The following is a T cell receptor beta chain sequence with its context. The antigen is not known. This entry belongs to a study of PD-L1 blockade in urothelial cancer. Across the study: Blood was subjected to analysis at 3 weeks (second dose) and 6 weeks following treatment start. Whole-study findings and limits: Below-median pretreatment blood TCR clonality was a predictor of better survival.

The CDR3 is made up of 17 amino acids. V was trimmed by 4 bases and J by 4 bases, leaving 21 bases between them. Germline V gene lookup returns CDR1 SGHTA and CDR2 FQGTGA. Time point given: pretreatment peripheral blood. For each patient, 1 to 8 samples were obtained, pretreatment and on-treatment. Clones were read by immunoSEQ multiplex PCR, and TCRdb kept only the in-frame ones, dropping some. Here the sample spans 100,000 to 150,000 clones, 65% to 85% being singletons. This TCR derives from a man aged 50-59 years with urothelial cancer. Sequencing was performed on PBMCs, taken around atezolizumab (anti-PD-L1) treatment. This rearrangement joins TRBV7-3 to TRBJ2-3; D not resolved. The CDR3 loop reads CASSSRGRDNVADTQYF. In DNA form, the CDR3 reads TGTGCCAGCAGCTCCCGAGGCAGAGATAATGTGGCAGATACGCAGTATTTT.